This is a list of T cell receptor beta chains from one sample in a study of immune cell composition in non-small cell lung cancer. Produced via immunoSEQ multiplex PCR; TCRdb's table is partial and in-frame only. The data show several thousand clones, 82% seen once. Source material: non-adjacent lung tissue. The receptors shown here come from a human donor with non-small cell lung cancer. CDR3s include the opening cysteine and the closing phenylalanine or tryptophan. Fields, in order: V gene, D gene, J gene, clone size, CDR3 protein, CDR3 DNA. The D gene is left open where the match is weak. Clone size is shown for a subset of rows, as once, few, many or a class of expanded clone.

TRBV7-9,-,TRBJ2-1,-,CASSYSPSAGNEQFF,TGTGCCAGCAGCTACTCCCCATCCGCCGGTAATGAGCAGTTCTTC
TRBV5-1,TRBD2,TRBJ2-5,once,CASSPGLVNLHKYF,TGCGCCAGCAGCCCGGGACTAGTAAATTTGCACAAGTACTTC
TRBV7-2,-,TRBJ2-5,medium-sized,CASSLDGDETQYF,TGTGCCAGCAGCTTAGACGGGGATGAGACCCAGTACTTC
TRBV4-3,-,TRBJ2-7,-,CASSRTPGYEQYF,TGCGCCAGCAGTCGGACACCTGGCTACGAGCAGTACTTC
TRBV19,-,TRBJ1-5,-,CASSIGQSNQPQHF,TGTGCCAGTAGTATCGGACAGTCAAATCAGCCCCAGCATTTT
TRBV18,-,TRBJ2-3,-,CASSPQRGTGPTDTQYF,TGTGCCAGCTCACCACAGCGGGGAACAGGGCCCACAGATACGCAGTATTTT
TRBV2,-,TRBJ2-7,-,CASTYSLATEQYF,TGTGCCAGCACTTACTCCCTAGCAACCGAGCAGTACTTC
TRBV7-2,-,TRBJ2-3,-,CASSLAMGPSPQQYF,TGTGCCAGCAGCTTAGCGATGGGCCCTAGCCCCCAGCAGTATTTT
TRBV7-2,-,TRBJ1-2,-,CASSPRAEYGYTF,TGTGCCAGCTCCCCGAGGGCAGAGTATGGCTACACCTTC
TRBV11-2,-,TRBJ2-2,-,CASSLPRGAFTGELFF,TGTGCCAGCAGCTTGCCGCGGGGAGCCTTCACCGGGGAGCTGTTTTTT
TRBV7-3,TRBD2,TRBJ2-1,-,CASSLFRLAGVGNEQFF,TGTGCCAGCAGCTTATTCCGACTAGCGGGAGTGGGAAATGAGCAGTTCTTC
TRBV28,TRBD2,TRBJ2-7,-,CASSPYQGLAGREQYF,TGTGCCAGCAGTCCCTACCAGGGACTAGCGGGACGGGAGCAGTACTTC
TRBV19,-,TRBJ1-1,-,CASSKGQTFMNTEAFF,TGTGCCAGTAGTAAAGGACAGACATTCATGAACACTGAAGCTTTCTTT
TRBV4-3,-,TRBJ2-3,-,CASSQEGGRTDTQYF,TGCGCCAGCAGCCAAGAGGGGGGGCGGACAGATACGCAGTATTTT
TRBV5-6,TRBD1,TRBJ2-3,-,CASSSTWTGGAGDTQYF,TGTGCCAGCAGCTCTACCTGGACAGGGGGCGCCGGAGATACGCAGTATTTT
TRBV7-2,TRBD1,TRBJ1-6,-,CASSIRTGRDSPLHF,TGTGCCAGCAGCATCCGGACAGGGAGGGATTCACCCCTCCACTTT
TRBV6-5,-,TRBJ1-2,-,CASRTGLSYGYTF,TGTGCCAGCAGGACAGGCCTCTCCTATGGCTACACCTTC
TRBV5-5,-,TRBJ2-3,few,CASTGATSTDTQYF,TGTGCCAGCACCGGAGCCACTAGCACAGATACGCAGTATTTT
TRBV2,-,TRBJ2-7,-,CASRSGETFVINEQYF,TGTGCCAGCAGGTCTGGGGAGACGTTTGTAATCAACGAGCAGTACTTC
TRBV7-8,-,TRBJ2-3,-,CASSSGLGTDTQYF,TGTGCCAGCAGCTCTGGACTGGGCACAGATACGCAGTATTTT
TRBV9,TRBD2,TRBJ2-2,-,CASSAGTSGTGELFF,TGTGCCAGCAGCGCAGGGACTAGCGGGACCGGGGAGCTGTTTTTT
TRBV2,-,TRBJ1-3,-,CASSPQGNSGNTIYF,TGTGCCAGCAGTCCGCAGGGGAACTCTGGAAACACCATATATTTT
TRBV7-6,-,TRBJ2-1,-,CASSYPRGASVREGNEQFF,TGTGCCAGCAGCTATCCCCGGGGGGCGTCGGTAAGGGAGGGAAATGAGCAGTTCTTC
TRBV11-2,-,TRBJ1-2,-,CASSPTGMGGYTF,TGTGCCAGCAGCCCCACAGGGATGGGCGGCTACACCTTC
TRBV28,-,TRBJ2-7,-,CASSFGLTYEQYF,TGTGCCAGCAGTTTTGGGCTTACCTACGAGCAGTACTTC
TRBV10-2,TRBD1,TRBJ2-7,-,CASRDRGSYEQYF,TGCGCCAGCAGGGACAGGGGGTCCTACGAGCAGTACTTC
TRBV6-5,TRBD1,TRBJ1-4,-,CASSSGGATNEKLFF,TGTGCCAGCAGTTCAGGGGGTGCAACTAATGAAAAACTGTTTTTT
TRBV5-1,-,TRBJ2-6,-,CASRGFSGANVLTF,TGCGCCAGCCGGGGGTTCTCTGGGGCCAACGTCCTGACTTTC
TRBV7-2,TRBD1,TRBJ1-2,-,CASSLDRGNYGYTF,TGTGCCAGCAGCCTCGACAGGGGTAACTATGGCTACACCTTC
TRBV7-8,-,TRBJ2-5,-,CASSLVTSAPQETQYF,TGTGCCAGCAGCCTCGTTACATCCGCCCCCCAAGAGACCCAGTACTTC
TRBV9,TRBD1,TRBJ1-1,-,CASSVTTGVLGEAFF,TGTGCCAGCAGCGTAACTACAGGGGTGTTAGGGGAAGCTTTCTTT
TRBV28,-,TRBJ2-2,-,CASSLRRDTGELFF,TGTGCCAGCAGTTTAAGACGGGACACCGGGGAGCTGTTTTTT
TRBV5-1,TRBD1,TRBJ2-5,-,CASSSLLQGAGETQYF,TGCGCCAGCAGCAGCCTTTTACAGGGGGCGGGGGAGACCCAGTACTTC
TRBV5-1,TRBD2,TRBJ2-1,-,CASSSGLAEYNEQFF,TGCGCCAGCAGCTCTGGACTAGCGGAATACAATGAGCAGTTCTTC
TRBV29-1,-,TRBJ1-1,-,CSVGFSETEAFF,TGCAGCGTTGGATTCTCGGAGACTGAAGCTTTCTTT
TRBV6-1,-,TRBJ1-1,-,CASMRRGLTEAFF,TGTGCCAGCATGAGAAGAGGACTCACTGAAGCTTTCTTT
TRBV5-1,TRBD2,TRBJ2-1,-,CASSFLAGTYNEQFF,TGCGCCAGCAGCTTCTTAGCGGGAACCTACAATGAGCAGTTCTTC